These 11 T cell receptor beta chains were sequenced from one sample in a study of CD8 T cells in ankylosing spondylitis. Study conclusions and caveats: Made up of about eight highly homologous variants, a TCR beta motif appeared characteristic of ankylosing spondylitis blood.

Their specific antigens are unknown. TCRdb re-analysed the 5' RACE reads in MiXCR, keeping a single row per CDR3 protein. The sample holds roughly 670,000 distinct CDR3 sequences; roughly 20% are singletons and the top ten take around 19%. The sequenced sample consisted of blood, either unsorted or a sorted T cell fraction (not recorded which). The receptors originated from a male donor with ankylosing spondylitis.

J is TRBJ1-2 and V is TRBV5-1, with 7 bases that match TRBD1. The J segment lost 6 bases and the V segment lost 4 bases, leaving 9 bases of the junction unmatched. CDR1 is SGHRS, CDR2 YFSETQ, per germline. The CDR3 consists of 14 residues. CDR3 in amino acids: CASSPQTGTNGYTF. The CDR3 coding sequence is TGCGCCAGCAGCCCCCAGACAGGGACTAATGGCTACACCTTC.

This clonotype turned up a few times. The chain combines TRBV28 with TRBJ2-1; 7 positions agree with TRBD1. The V segment lost 5 bases and the J segment 7 bases; nucleotides outside the gene matches: 11. The CDR3 loop spans 15 amino acids. The germline V gene encodes CDR1 MDHEN and CDR2 SYDVKM. The CDR3 bases are TGTGCCAGCAGTATCGGACAGGAGTTTGGGAATGAGCAGTTCTTC. Protein product: CASSIGQEFGNEQFF.

The gene calls are TRBV14 and TRBJ2-5; tentative D call: TRBD1 (6 bases). The V gene lost 0 bases and the J gene lost 2 bases, with 19 bases spanning the gap. The CDR3 sequence is 18 residues long. Germline V gene sequence: CDR1 SGHDN, CDR2 FVKESK. CDR3: CASSQDNGDTSDQETQYF. CDR3 in DNA: TGTGCCAGCAGCCAAGACAATGGGGACACTTCGGATCAAGAGACCCAGTACTTC.

Ten or more counts support this clonotype. The CDR3 protein is CASSQSPQETQYF. The DNA for the CDR3 is TGTGCCAGCAGCCAATCGCCACAAGAGACCCAGTACTTC. The chain is built from TRBV6-6 and TRBJ2-5, with D uncertain. This CDR3 contains 13 residues. V gave up 6 bases and J gave up 2 bases, with 10 bases separating them. From germline, CDR1 is MNHNY and CDR2 SVGAGI (reference sequence).

The V gene is TRBV6-1, the J gene TRBJ2-5, with D perhaps being TRBD1 or TRBD2 (5 bases each). The V gene lost 6 bases and the J gene lost 5 bases, with 16 bases spanning the gap. Germline V gene data show CDR1 as MNHNS and CDR2 as SASEGT. The CDR3 totals 14 residues. DNA of the CDR3: TGTGCCAGCAGCCCTGGGACCCTTCAGGAGACCCAGTACTTC. Translation: CASSPGTLQETQYF.

This clonotype was counted between two and nine times. The V gene is TRBV29-1, the J gene TRBJ2-5; the D is unclear. Deletions cut 0 bases from V and 3 bases from J, with 11 bases between. The CDR3 runs to 14 residues. Germline CDR1 reads SQVTM; CDR2 reads ANQGSEA. CDR3 coding DNA: TGCAGCGTTGAAGATCATCTAGAGGAAGAGACCCAGTACTTC. Translated: CSVEDHLEEETQYF.

This clonotype appeared many times. The rearrangement uses TRBV4-2 and TRBJ2-1; possible D gene TRBD1, 5 bases. The CDR3 has 16 amino acids. The V and J ends lost 0 bases and 4 bases respectively, with 13 bases between them. Germline CDR1 reads LGHNA; CDR2 reads YNFKEQ. CDR3 DNA sequence: TGTGCCAGCAGCCAAGAAGGGGCCGAAAAATACAATGAGCAGTTCTTC. The encoded protein is CASSQEGAEKYNEQFF.

This clonotype was found many times. The J gene is TRBJ2-1, the V gene TRBV29-1; no clear D gene. Germline-derived CDR1 and CDR2 are SQVTM and ANQGSEA. CDR3 size: 14 residues. V was pared by 2 bases and J by 5 bases, with 13 bases between. Written as DNA, the CDR3 is TGCAGCGTTGAAACTACGAAGAGAGACAATGAGCAGTTCTTC. This encodes CSVETTKRDNEQFF.

This chain joins TRBV4-3 and TRBJ2-7; D remains ambiguous. Germline CDR1 and CDR2: LGHNA and YSLEER. The CDR3 has 14 residues. With 0 bases removed from V and 0 bases from J, the gap between germline ends came to 6 bases. The CDR3 nucleotides are TGCGCCAGCAGCCAAGATCCTATCTCCTACGAGCAGTACTTC. This gives the protein CASSQDPISYEQYF.

This clonotype came up a few times. This sequence joins TRBV7-2 and TRBJ2-2; no clear D gene. Trimming left V 10 bases short and J 1 base short, with 7 bases between. This CDR3 contains 12 residues. From germline, CDR1 is SGHTA and CDR2 FQGNSA. The CDR3 DNA is TGTGCCACTAGAGAGAACACCGGGGAGCTGTTTTTT. This gives the protein CATRENTGELFF.

This chain connects TRBV2 to TRBJ1-2; possibly TRBD1 for D (6 bases). V dropped 10 bases and J dropped 0 bases, with 12 bases sitting between them. Germline V CDR1 and CDR2: SNHLY, FYNNEI. The CDR3 length is 13 residues. CDR3 in amino acids: CATGTTANYGYTF. CDR3 DNA sequence: TGTGCCACGGGGACAACTGCTAACTATGGCTACACCTTC. Full variable domain (remainder filled in from reference TRBV2 and TRBJ1-2): EPEVTQTPSHQVTQMGQEVILRCVPISNHLYFYWYRQILGQKVEFLVSFYNNEISEKSEIFDDQFSVERPDGSNFTLKIRSTKLEDSAMYFCATGTTANYGYTFGSGTRLTVV.